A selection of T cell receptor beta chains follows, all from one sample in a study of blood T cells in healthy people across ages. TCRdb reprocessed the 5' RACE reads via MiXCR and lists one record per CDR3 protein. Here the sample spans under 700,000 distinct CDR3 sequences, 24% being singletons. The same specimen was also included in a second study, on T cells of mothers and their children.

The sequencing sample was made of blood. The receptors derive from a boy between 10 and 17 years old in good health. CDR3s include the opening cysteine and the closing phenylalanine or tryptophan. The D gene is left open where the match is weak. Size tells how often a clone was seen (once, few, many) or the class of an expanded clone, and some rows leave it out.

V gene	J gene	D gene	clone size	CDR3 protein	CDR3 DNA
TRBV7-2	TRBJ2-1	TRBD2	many	CASSAPPTQGRSGTSGSSYNEQFF	TGTGCCAGCAGCGCCCCCCCTACCCAGGGCAGGTCCGGGACTAGCGGGAGCTCCTACAATGAGCAGTTCTTC
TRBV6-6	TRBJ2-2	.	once	CASSFTGEVTGELFF	TGTGCCAGCAGCTTTACAGGGGAGGTCACCGGGGAGCTGTTTTTT
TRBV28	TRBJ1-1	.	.	CASRLGRGGTEAFF	TGTGCCAGCAGGCTCGGGAGGGGAGGCACTGAAGCTTTCTTT
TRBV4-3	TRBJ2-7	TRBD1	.	CASSLTTGGTYEQYF	TGCGCCAGCAGCCTAACGACAGGGGGCACATACGAGCAGTACTTC
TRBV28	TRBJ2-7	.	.	CASIPTGPSYEQYF	TGTGCCAGCATTCCGACAGGCCCTTCCTACGAGCAGTACTTC
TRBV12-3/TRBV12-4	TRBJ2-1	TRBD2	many	CASSRAGTSNHEQFF	TGTGCCAGCAGTCGTGCCGGGACTAGTAATCATGAGCAGTTCTTC
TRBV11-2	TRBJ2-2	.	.	CASNSQGRGLTGELFF	TGTGCCAGCAACAGTCAGGGAAGGGGTTTAACCGGGGAGCTGTTTTTT
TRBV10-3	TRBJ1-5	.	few	CAISGSSNQPQHF	TGTGCCATCAGTGGTAGTAGCAATCAGCCCCAGCATTTT
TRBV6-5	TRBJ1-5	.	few	CASSYRKHGQPQHF	TGTGCCAGCAGTTACCGGAAGCACGGGCAGCCCCAGCATTTT
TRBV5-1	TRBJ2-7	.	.	CASSLDGRASYEQYF	TGCGCCAGCAGCTTGGACGGACGGGCCTCCTACGAGCAGTACTTC
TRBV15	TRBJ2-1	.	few	CATSRDRANEQFF	TGTGCCACCAGCAGAGACAGGGCCAATGAGCAGTTCTTC
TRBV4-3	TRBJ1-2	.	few	CASSHIIMGGDGYTF	TGCGCCAGCAGCCACATTATCATGGGCGGCGATGGCTACACCTTC
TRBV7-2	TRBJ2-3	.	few	CASSLPDTTQYF	TGTGCCAGCAGCTTGCCTGACACGACGCAGTATTTT
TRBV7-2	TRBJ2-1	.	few	CASTRTRKANEQFF	TGTGCCAGCACCCGAACCAGAAAGGCCAATGAGCAGTTCTTC
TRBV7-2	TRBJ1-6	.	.	CASSLGREYSPLHF	TGTGCCAGCAGCCTGGGACGGGAGTATTCACCCCTCCACTTT
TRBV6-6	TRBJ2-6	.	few	CASLLEGANVLTF	TGTGCCAGCCTCCTGGAGGGGGCCAACGTCCTGACTTTC
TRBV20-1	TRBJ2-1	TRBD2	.	CSASAREGHNEQFF	TGCAGTGCTAGCGCGCGGGAGGGCCACAATGAGCAGTTCTTC
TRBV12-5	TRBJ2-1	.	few	CASGLGLGSDEQFF	TGTGCTAGTGGTTTGGGACTAGGGTCGGATGAGCAGTTCTTC
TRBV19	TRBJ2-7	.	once	CASARTASYEQYF	TGTGCCAGCGCGAGGACAGCCTCCTACGAGCAGTACTTC
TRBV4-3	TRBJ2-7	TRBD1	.	CASSHHPGQGSYEQHF	TGCGCCAGCAGCCACCATCCGGGACAGGGATCCTACGAGCAGCACTTC
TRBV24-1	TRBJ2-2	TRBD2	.	CATSDLGSGKTGELFF	TGTGCCACCAGTGATTTAGGAAGCGGGAAGACCGGGGAGCTGTTTTTT
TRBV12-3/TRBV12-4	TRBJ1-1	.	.	CASSLGSHTEAFF	TGTGCCAGCAGTTTAGGGTCGCACACTGAAGCTTTCTTT
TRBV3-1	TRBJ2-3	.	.	CASRIRGFTDTQYF	TGTGCCAGCAGGATTAGGGGATTCACAGATACGCAGTATTTT
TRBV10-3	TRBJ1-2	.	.	CAISESGTANYGYTF	TGTGCCATCAGTGAGTCGGGGACGGCGAACTATGGCTACACCTTC
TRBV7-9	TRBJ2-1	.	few	CASSLGTHPYSEQFF	TGTGCCAGCAGCTTAGGTACCCACCCCTACAGTGAGCAGTTCTTC
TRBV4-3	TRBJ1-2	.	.	CASSQVSGTNYGYTF	TGCGCCAGCAGCCAAGTTTCCGGGACTAACTATGGCTACACCTTC
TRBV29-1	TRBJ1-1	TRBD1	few	CSVEGGGQGPFGTEAFF	TGCAGCGTTGAAGGGGGGGGACAGGGGCCGTTTGGGACTGAAGCTTTCTTT
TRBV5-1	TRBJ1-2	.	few	CASSLNFREANYGYTF	TGCGCCAGCAGCTTAAACTTCAGGGAAGCTAACTATGGCTACACCTTC
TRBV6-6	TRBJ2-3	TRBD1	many	CASSRDRGLDTQYF	TGTGCCAGCAGTAGGGACAGGGGGCTGGATACGCAGTATTTT
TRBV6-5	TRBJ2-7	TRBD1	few	CASSYLDRGRSYEQYF	TGTGCCAGCAGTTACCTTGACAGGGGAAGATCCTACGAGCAGTACTTC
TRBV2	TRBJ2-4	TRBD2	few	CASSPPLAVAKNIQYF	TGTGCCAGCAGTCCCCCACTAGCGGTAGCCAAAAACATTCAGTACTTC
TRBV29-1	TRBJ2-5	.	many	CSVEKKDF	TGCAGCGTTGAGAAGAAAGACTTC
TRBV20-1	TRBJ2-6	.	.	CSARGISGANVLTF	TGCAGTGCTAGAGGAATCTCTGGGGCCAACGTCCTGACTTTC
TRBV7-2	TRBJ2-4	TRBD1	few	CASSSSTGAKNIQYF	TGTGCCAGCAGCTCGTCGACAGGGGCCAAAAACATTCAGTACTTC
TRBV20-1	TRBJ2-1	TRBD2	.	CSARDPSGPPYNEQFF	TGCAGTGCTAGAGACCCTAGCGGGCCTCCCTACAATGAGCAGTTCTTC
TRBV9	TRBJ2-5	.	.	CAGSYEVVETQYF	TGTGCCGGCAGCTACGAGGTGGTGGAGACCCAGTACTTC
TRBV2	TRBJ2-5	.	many	CASRVVQQETQYF	TGTGCCAGCAGAGTTGTCCAACAAGAGACCCAGTACTTC
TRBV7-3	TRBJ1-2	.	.	CASSLQAGASYGYTF	TGTGCCAGCAGCTTACAGGCAGGGGCTAGCTATGGCTACACCTTC
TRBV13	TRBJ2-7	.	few	CASSFGGPEQYF	TGTGCCAGCAGCTTCGGCGGTCCCGAGCAGTACTTC
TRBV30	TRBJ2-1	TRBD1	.	CAWSEVGGVWSYNEQFF	TGTGCCTGGAGTGAGGTAGGGGGCGTCTGGTCCTACAATGAGCAGTTCTTC
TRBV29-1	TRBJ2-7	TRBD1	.	CSYSGTGGSKQYF	TGCAGCTACTCCGGGACAGGGGGTAGCAAGCAGTACTTC
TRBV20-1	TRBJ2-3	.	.	CSARSQNRDTQYF	TGCAGTGCTAGAAGCCAAAACAGGGATACGCAGTATTTT
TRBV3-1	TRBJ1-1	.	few	CASSLMGGETEAFF	TGTGCCAGCAGCTTGATGGGTGGAGAAACTGAAGCTTTCTTT
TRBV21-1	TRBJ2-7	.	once	CASSAPGLAFKYEQYF	TGTGCCAGCAGCGCACCGGGACTAGCGTTCAAATACGAGCAGTACTTC
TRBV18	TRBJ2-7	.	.	CASSPIPRVGLYEQYF	TGTGCCAGCTCACCCATTCCTAGGGTGGGGCTCTACGAGCAGTACTTC
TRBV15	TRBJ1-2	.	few	CATSREVGGYTF	TGTGCCACCAGCAGAGAGGTTGGGGGCTACACCTTC
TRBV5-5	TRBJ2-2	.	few	CASSPRRGNTGELFF	TGTGCCAGCAGCCCTCGACGGGGGAACACCGGGGAGCTGTTTTTT